Below, 29 T cell receptor beta chains from the same sample are listed, as sequenced in a study of cytomegalovirus exposure and HLA in healthy donors (dated by TCRdb to about 2017). Receptor libraries were prepared by the immunoSEQ multiplex PCR assay. For the multiplex PCR, a mixture combining 60 forward primers for TCR Vbeta segments and 13 reverse primers for TCR Jbeta segments was used. The clones in this table, taken by TCRdb from immuneACCESS, are in-frame only. Not every clone is retained; where verified, under half of the shortfall comes from an unresolved V gene, and the cause of the rest is unknown. The sample table lists roughly 110,000 clones, 74% of them with a count of one. The ten most abundant clones make up more than 3.5% of the sample. Sequencing was carried out using PBMCs. These receptors were obtained from a woman aged 35 to 49 in good health and CMV-seropositive.

This chain connects TRBV5-5 to TRBJ2-2; 8 bases match TRBD1. Germline V lookup: CDR1 SGHKS, CDR2 YYEKEE (reference sequence). V trimming: 4 bases; J trimming: 6 bases; junction bases outside the gene matches: 2. The CDR3 is made up of 13 amino acids. Here the CDR3 DNA reads TGTGCCAGCAGCGGACAGGGTTCCGGGGAGCTGTTTTTT. This codes for CASSGQGSGELFF.

The chain employs TRBV5-1 and TRBJ2-3; D is possibly TRBD2 (7 bases). CDR1 and CDR2 (germline): SGHRS, YFSETQ. Trimming left V 4 bases short and J 5 bases short, with 11 bases between. The CDR3 consists of 13 residues. The CDR3 is CASSGGGGDTQYF. The CDR3, as DNA: TGCGCCAGCAGCGGGGGCGGGGGAGATACGCAGTATTTT.

This chain uses TRBV6-5 with TRBJ2-2, with 7 bases identical to TRBD1. Germline values: CDR1 MNHEY, CDR2 SVGAGI. This CDR3 comprises 14 residues. The ends lost 7 bases at V and 8 bases at J; junction bases unmatched: 10. The CDR3 coding sequence is TGTGCCAGCACCATAAAAGGGGGCTGGGGGGAGCTGTTTTTT. Its translation is CASTIKGGWGELFF.

The J gene is TRBJ2-2, the V gene TRBV29-1; a weak D match, TRBD1 (5 bases). The germline V gene has CDR1 SQVTM and CDR2 ANQGSEA. CDR3 length: 14 amino acids. Trimming shortened V by 6 bases and J by 1 base, and 12 bases separated the two germline ends. The CDR3 here is CSVGEQLNTGELFF. CDR3 sequence (DNA): TGCAGCGTAGGGGAACAGCTGAACACCGGGGAGCTGTTTTTT.

The chain uses TRBV5-4 and TRBJ1-2; D perhaps matches TRBD1 (5 bases). The CDR3 covers 16 residues. V lost 1 base, J lost 5 bases, and 18 bases lay in between. Germline loops: CDR1 SGHNT, CDR2 YYREEE (reference sequence). The CDR3 DNA reads TGTGCCAGCAGCTTGTTTGGAGGGACGAAAAAGTATGGCTACACCTTC. Protein product: CASSLFGGTKKYGYTF.

The chain carries TRBV6-1 and TRBJ2-7; D possibly corresponds to TRBD2 (6 bases). Germline V CDR1 and CDR2: MNHNS, SASEGT. V was shortened by 6 bases and J by 0 bases, with 9 bases between the two germline ends. CDR3 length: 13 residues. Here the CDR3 DNA reads TGTGCCAGCAGGGAGGGGCGCTCCTACGAGCAGTACTTC. Translated: CASREGRSYEQYF.

This chain connects TRBV6-1 to TRBJ1-2, with TRBD1 as a possible D gene (5 bases). The V end was cut by 5 bases, the J end by 6 bases, with 13 bases between. The CDR3 is made up of 13 amino acids. CDR1 and CDR2 (germline): MNHNS, SASEGT. CDR3 coding DNA: TGTGCCAGCAGTTATTGGGGGGAAGATGGCTACACCTTC. Translated: CASSYWGEDGYTF.

The chain combines TRBV2 with TRBJ1-3, with 8 bases aligning to TRBD1. After removal of 8 bases from V and 4 bases from J, the junction contained 4 bases not matched to a gene. CDR1 is SNHLY and CDR2 is FYNNEI in the germline V gene. CDR3 size: 13 residues. CDR3 nucleotides: TGTGCCAGCCTACAGGGGGAGGGAAACACCATATATTTT. Translating gives CASLQGEGNTIYF.

This clone has only a few counts. V usage is TRBV11-1 and J usage is TRBJ1-2; TRBD1 might be the D (6 bases). Germline V gene lookup returns CDR1 SGHAT and CDR2 FQDESV (reference sequence). Trimming shortened V by 4 bases and J by 7 bases, and 16 bases separated the two germline ends. This CDR3 has 14 residues. CDR3 protein: CASSSNRDRGGYTF. The DNA of the CDR3 is TGTGCCAGCAGCTCGAACAGGGATAGAGGTGGCTACACCTTC.

CDR3 nucleotide sequence: TGTGCCATCAGCCCCACCGAGTATGGCTACACCTTC. It is translated as CAISPTEYGYTF. The chain links TRBV10-3 to TRBJ1-2; D call uncertain. The germline V gene encodes CDR1 ENHRY and CDR2 SYGVKD. The V end was cut by 6 bases, the J end by 5 bases, with 10 bases between. The CDR3 is 12 residues long.

The chain carries TRBV18 and TRBJ1-2, with a weak D call TRBD1 (6 bases). Germline V gives CDR1 KGHSH, CDR2 LQKENI. Trimming removed 3 bases from V and 5 bases from J, with 13 bases in between. The CDR3 spans 14 residues. CDR3 protein: CASSPGAGEYGYTF. CDR3 coding DNA: TGTGCCAGCTCACCTGGTGCAGGGGAGTATGGCTACACCTTC.

The chain has TRBV5-1 and TRBJ2-5; D uncertain. Between the trimmed V and J ends, which lost 4 bases and 1 base, there was a span of 14 bases. CDR1 is SGHRS, CDR2 YFSETQ, per germline. CDR3 size: 15 residues. The CDR3 spells CASSLSTYTQETQYF. The CDR3 DNA follows: TGCGCCAGCAGCCTAAGTACCTATACCCAAGAGACCCAGTACTTC.

The chain links TRBV7-3 to TRBJ2-5, with D possibly being TRBD2 (6 bases). The CDR3 consists of 15 residues. V shed 0 bases and J shed 1 base, with 9 bases lying between them. Germline CDR1 SGHTA, CDR2 FQGTGA. CDR3 protein: CASSLTGGPQETQYF. In nucleotides, the CDR3 is TGTGCCAGCAGCTTAACGGGGGGACCCCAAGAGACCCAGTACTTC.

Comment on this clone: One end of the junction does not line up with germline, which may come from a read error. The CDR3 coding sequence is TGTTCCAGCAGCTTAGAGGGGGCCACTGAAGCTTTCTTT. It encodes CSSSLEGATEAFF. The chain uses TRBV7-9 and TRBJ1-1; 7 bases are shared with TRBD1. CDR1 is SEHNR and CDR2 is FQNEAQ in the germline V gene (reference sequence). The CDR3 loop spans 13 amino acids.

The chain has TRBV27 and TRBJ1-2; 8 nucleotides agree with TRBD1. V was clipped by 5 bases and J by 4 bases; unmatched bases: 9. The germline V gene has CDR1 MNHEY and CDR2 SMNVEV (reference sequence). The CDR3 contains 15 residues. DNA for the CDR3: TGTGCCAGCAGTCCCCTCGACAGGGGAAGCTATGGCTACACCTTC. Translating gives CASSPLDRGSYGYTF.

This chain links TRBV29-1 with TRBJ2-3, with D tentatively TRBD2 (6 bases). With 7 bases removed from V and 4 bases from J, the gap between germline ends came to 21 bases. This CDR3 region has 15 residues. Germline CDR1 and CDR2: SQVTM and ANQGSEA. The chain's CDR3 is CSAPGLRTRPDTQYF. CDR3 sequence (DNA): TGCAGCGCCCCGGGACTCCGAACCCGCCCAGATACGCAGTATTTT.

The sample holds many counts of this clone. The chain joins TRBV5-4 to TRBJ2-1; 8 bases map to TRBD1. V shed 2 bases, J shed 5 bases, and the junction held 6 bases outside the gene matches. The CDR3 is made up of 15 amino acids. Germline assignment: CDR1 SGHNT and CDR2 YYREEE (reference sequence). This chain's CDR3 is CASSFRQGAHNEQFF. Written as DNA, the CDR3 is TGTGCCAGCAGCTTTCGGCAGGGGGCTCACAATGAGCAGTTCTTC.

The J gene is TRBJ2-5, the V gene TRBV2; no definite D call. The CDR3 sequence is 13 residues long. V was clipped by 2 bases and J by 1 base, with 5 bases between them. The germline V gene encodes CDR1 SNHLY and CDR2 FYNNEI. The CDR3 DNA reads TGTGCCAGCAGTGAACCGGGCCAAGAGACCCAGTACTTC. Residues: CASSEPGQETQYF.

This chain joins TRBV14 and TRBJ2-3; 10 bases are a match to TRBD1. Germline lookup yields CDR1 SGHDN and CDR2 FVKESK. CDR3 length: 16 residues. Trimming cost V 1 base and J 3 bases; bases outside gene matches: 4. CDR3 sequence (DNA): TGTGCCAGCAGCCAAGGACAGGGGGCCGGGACAGATACGCAGTATTTT. It codes for CASSQGQGAGTDTQYF.

The chain links TRBV18 to TRBJ1-1, with D perhaps TRBD1 (6 bases). The CDR3 extends over 17 amino acids. Germline assignment: CDR1 KGHSH and CDR2 LQKENI. The V and J ends lost 3 bases and 1 base respectively, with 18 bases between them. CDR3 sequence reads: CASSPFTGKRRNTEAFF. The CDR3 DNA is TGTGCCAGCTCACCGTTTACAGGGAAGAGGAGGAACACTGAAGCTTTCTTT.

The chain links TRBV7-3 to TRBJ1-6, with unresolved D. The germline V gene has CDR1 SGHTA and CDR2 FQGTGA. The CDR3 contains 18 residues. V was trimmed by 5 bases and J by 0 bases, leaving 17 bases between them. In nucleotides, the CDR3 is TGTGCCAGCAGCGCCCGGATCAGACTTAGCTCCTATAATTCACCCCTCCACTTT. The encoded protein is CASSARIRLSSYNSPLHF.

The rearrangement uses TRBV2 and TRBJ1-5, with D unresolved. This CDR3 has 15 residues. In germline, CDR1 is SNHLY, CDR2 FYNNEI. V lost 8 bases and J 2 bases, leaving 16 bases between the germline ends. CDR3 bases: TGTGCCAGCCTCTTTGGAGGTATAGGCAATCAGCCCCAGCATTTT. Translated, it gives CASLFGGIGNQPQHF.

The V call is TRBV30, the J call TRBJ2-4; D remains ambiguous. V lost 1 base and J lost 7, with 11 bases in between. CDR1 GTSNPN and CDR2 SVGIG come from the germline V gene (reference sequence). The CDR3 spans 13 residues. CDR3 coding DNA: TGTGCCTGGAGTGGAGGAGTCGGGAACATTCAGTACTTC. It codes for CAWSGGVGNIQYF.

The chain carries TRBV7-2 and TRBJ2-3, with 16 bases lining up with TRBD2. This CDR3 contains 18 residues. The junction had 10 bases not matched to a gene; V was cut back by 4 bases and J by 6 bases. Germline CDR1 is SGHTA and CDR2 is FQGNSA. The CDR3 here is CASSYGTSGGAFWDTQYF. CDR3 bases: TGTGCCAGCAGCTACGGGACTAGCGGGGGGGCGTTTTGGGATACGCAGTATTTT.

This clone has a single count. This chain links TRBV18 with TRBJ2-3; the match to TRBD1 covers 8 bases. The CDR3 is 15 residues long. CDR1 is KGHSH, CDR2 LQKENI, per germline. With V trimmed by 4 bases and J by 2 bases, 5 bases remained unmatched. CDR3 sequence (DNA): TGTGCCAGCTCACTTGGACAGGGACACACAGATACGCAGTATTTT. Its translation is CASSLGQGHTDTQYF.

The rearrangement uses TRBV10-3 and TRBJ2-7; no reliable D call. The CDR3 is 14 amino acids. Germline loops: CDR1 ENHRY, CDR2 SYGVKD. Trimming stripped 2 bases from V and 3 bases from J, with 11 bases between. The CDR3 loop reads CAISEGRQGYEQYF. The CDR3 DNA reads as TGTGCCATCAGTGAGGGCAGACAAGGCTACGAGCAGTACTTC.

V usage is TRBV9 and J usage is TRBJ2-3, with D uncertain. The CDR3 totals 14 residues. V lost 0 bases and J 1 base, leaving 6 bases between the germline ends. Germline CDR1 is SGDLS and CDR2 is YYNGEE. Here the CDR3 DNA reads TGTGCCAGCAGCGTAGAAAGCGGCACAGATACGCAGTATTTT. Its protein is CASSVESGTDTQYF.

This chain uses TRBV15 with TRBJ2-7, with a tentative D call TRBD2 (7 bases). The germline V gene encodes CDR1 LNHNV and CDR2 YYDKDF (reference sequence). Trimming pared 0 bases from V and 0 bases from J, leaving 27 bases between. The CDR3 has 21 amino acids. CDR3 DNA: TGTGCCACCAGCAGAGATCCCCTGGACAGACCAAGCGGGACCCGCTCCTACGAGCAGTACTTC. This codes for CATSRDPLDRPSGTRSYEQYF.

This chain connects TRBV30 to TRBJ2-5, with TRBD1 matching over 7 bases. The germline CDR1 and CDR2 sequences are GTSNPN and SVGIG (reference sequence). This CDR3 contains 13 residues. Trimming removed 5 bases from V and 4 bases from J; junction bases left unmatched: 7. The CDR3 DNA follows: TGTGCCTGGCAGAGGGGGCCGGGAGAGACCCAGTACTTC. Residues: CAWQRGPGETQYF.